This TCR beta chain was recorded in a study of blood T cells in healthy people across ages. Findings of the study overall: Total diversity from one million sequenced T cells was likely underestimated. TCR beta diversity per million T cells fell roughly linearly with age.

For this clonotype: Antigen specificity is unknown.

A second PCR of about 7 to 12 cycles used a sample-barcoded 5' primer and a J-beta primer mix. Each CDR3 protein gets one entry after TCRdb re-called the 5' RACE reads with MiXCR. The sample consists of roughly 830,000 distinct CDR3 sequences, approximately 59% of them appearing once. With 0 bases removed from V and 3 bases from J, the gap between germline ends came to 5 bases. Germline loops: CDR1 DFQATT, CDR2 SNEGSKA (reference sequence). The CDR3 sequence is 12 residues long. The material sequenced was blood. The TCR comes from a man in his thirties or forties in good health. V is TRBV20-1 and J is TRBJ1-2; D remains ambiguous. DNA of the CDR3: TGCAGTGCTAGAGAGGGAGACTATGGCTACACCTTC. Translated, it gives CSAREGDYGYTF.